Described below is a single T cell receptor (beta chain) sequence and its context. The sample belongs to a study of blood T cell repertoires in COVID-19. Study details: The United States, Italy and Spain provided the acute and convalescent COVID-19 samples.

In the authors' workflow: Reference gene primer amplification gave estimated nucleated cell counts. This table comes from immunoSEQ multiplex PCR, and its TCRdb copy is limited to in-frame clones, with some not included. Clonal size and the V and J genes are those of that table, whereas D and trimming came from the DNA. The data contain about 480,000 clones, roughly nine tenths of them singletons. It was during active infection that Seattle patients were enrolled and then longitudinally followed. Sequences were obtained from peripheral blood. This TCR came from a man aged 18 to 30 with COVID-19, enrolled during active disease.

The CDR3 loop is CASSFLAGGPTGELFF. The CDR3, as DNA: TGTGCCAGCAGTTTTCTAGCGGGAGGGCCCACCGGGGAGCTGTTTTTT. This rearrangement joins TRBV27 to TRBJ2-2; 12 positions match TRBD2. The CDR3 consists of 16 residues. The V gene end was trimmed by 3 bases and the J gene end by 4 bases; junction bases not matched to a gene: 3. From germline, CDR1 is MNHEY and CDR2 SMNVEV (reference sequence).